These 21 T cell receptor beta chains were sequenced from one sample in a study of T cell responses to AZD1222 COVID-19 vaccine. Using immunoSEQ multiplex PCR, the repertoire was profiled, and TCRdb retains in-frame clones only, with some absent. The repertoire consists of some 150,000 clones, with about 88% occurring once and the leading ten covering approximately 4.5%. The sample was peripheral blood, taken on day 0 of AZD1222 vaccination. The receptors stem from an adult in good health.

CDR3 bases: TGTGCCATCAGAGGGGACGGCTCACTGAACACTGAAGCTTTCTTT. Protein: CAIRGDGSLNTEAFF. V usage is TRBV10-3 and J usage is TRBJ1-1, with D possibly being TRBD1 (5 bases). V was clipped by 6 bases and J by 0 bases, with 14 bases between them. The CDR3 covers 15 residues. Germline V CDR1 and CDR2: ENHRY, SYGVKD.

The chain is built from TRBV6-2 or TRBV6-3 and TRBJ2-7; TRBD2 might be the D (6 bases). V was shortened by 2 bases and J by 2 bases, with 22 bases between the two germline ends. The germline gives CDR1 MNHEY, CDR2 SVGEGT. The CDR3 is 18 amino acids. The CDR3 sequence is CASSYGGRLRTSPYEQYF. In nucleotides, the CDR3 is TGTGCCAGCAGTTACGGGGGGAGACTCCGGACCAGTCCCTACGAGCAGTACTTC.

This sequence joins TRBV7-6 and TRBJ2-1; TRBD2 aligns across 9 bases. J lost 1 base, V lost 5 bases, and 9 bases had no gene match. The CDR3 has 17 amino acids. From germline, CDR1 is SGHVS and CDR2 FNYEAQ. The DNA of the CDR3 is TGTGCCAGCAGCCAGACCCCAACTAGCGGGTCCTACAATGAGCAGTTCTTC. The encoded protein is CASSQTPTSGSYNEQFF.

This rearrangement joins TRBV6-4 to TRBJ2-1, with 9 bases fitting TRBD2. Germline CDR1 reads MRHNA; CDR2 reads SNTAGT. The CDR3 runs to 15 residues. J was trimmed by 6 bases and V by 0 bases; bases with no gene match: 3. In DNA form, the CDR3 reads TGTGCCAGCAGTGACTCGACTAGCGGAAGCAATGAGCAGTTCTTC. The encoded protein is CASSDSTSGSNEQFF.

This chain joins TRBV19 and TRBJ1-2; TRBD1 matches 9 bases. Germline V gene lookup returns CDR1 LNHDA and CDR2 SQIVND (reference sequence). The J segment lost 3 bases and the V segment lost 7 bases, leaving 9 bases of the junction unmatched. There are 15 residues in the CDR3. The CDR3 is CASIPRDREDYGYTF. The CDR3 DNA sequence: TGTGCCAGTATCCCAAGGGACAGGGAGGACTATGGCTACACCTTC.

The J gene is TRBJ1-5, the V gene TRBV6-5; possibly TRBD1 for D (6 bases). Trimming shortened V by 0 bases and J by 8 bases, and 11 bases separated the two germline ends. CDR1 is MNHEY and CDR2 is SVGAGI in the germline V gene. CDR3 length equals 14 residues. The CDR3 DNA follows: TGTGCCAGCAGTTACTCGAGGGGGGGAAAGCCCCAGCATTTT. Translation gives CASSYSRGGKPQHF.

This clone turned up a few times. This chain connects TRBV11-2 to TRBJ2-7; no reliable D call. Germline-derived CDR1 and CDR2 are SGHAT and FQNNGV. V lost 4 bases, J lost 0 bases, and 16 bases lay in between. The CDR3 is 16 amino acids. The CDR3 nucleotides read TGTGCCAGCAGCTCCTTAGGAATCGGAGACTCCTACGAGCAGTACTTC. Translated, it gives CASSSLGIGDSYEQYF. The entire variable domain, with the rest obtained from reference TRBV11-2 and TRBJ2-7, is as follows: EAGVAQSPRYKIIEKRQSVAFWCNPISGHATLYWYQQILGQGPKLLIQFQNNGVVDDSQLPKDRFSAERLKGVDSTLKIQPAKLEDSAVYLCASSSLGIGDSYEQYFGPGTRLTVT.

The chain combines TRBV3-1 (or the pseudogene TRBV3-2) with TRBJ2-1, with 9 bases matching TRBD2. Germline V CDR1 and CDR2: LGHDT, YNNKEL (reference sequence). J was trimmed by 6 bases and V by 1 base; bases with no gene match: 10. CDR3 length: 17 amino acids. Written as DNA, the CDR3 is TGTGCCAGCAGCCAAGCCCTGGGGCGGGGGGGCAGCAATGAGCAGTTCTTC. Its translation is CASSQALGRGGSNEQFF.

This clone was found a few times. The rearrangement uses TRBV18 and TRBJ1-4, with a possible D match to TRBD1 (6 bases). The CDR3 contains 15 residues. The germline V and J ends were trimmed by 2 bases and 4 bases, with 11 bases remaining between them. The germline V gene has CDR1 KGHSH and CDR2 LQKENI. The CDR3 DNA reads TGTGCCAGCTCACCAGGCGCAGGGGTTAATGAAAAACTGTTTTTT. This gives the protein CASSPGAGVNEKLFF.

The chain joins TRBV5-1 to TRBJ1-4, with 7 bases aligning to TRBD1. The trim removed 0 bases at V and 8 bases at J, leaving 4 bases unmatched. Germline lookup yields CDR1 SGHRS and CDR2 YFSETQ. This CDR3 region has 14 residues. The CDR3 DNA reads TGCGCCAGCAGCTTGGACAGGGGAAAGGAAAAACTGTTTTTT. Residues: CASSLDRGKEKLFF.

The chain's CDR3 is CASSIAGRDYGYTF. DNA for the CDR3: TGTGCCAGTAGTATAGCGGGAAGAGACTATGGCTACACCTTC. V is TRBV19 and J is TRBJ1-2; no firm D call. The germline CDR1 and CDR2 sequences are LNHDA and SQIVND (reference sequence). The CDR3 is made up of 14 amino acids. V dropped 1 base and J dropped 3 bases, with 9 bases sitting between them.

This clone was observed once. The chain recombines TRBV9 with TRBJ2-2; no definite D call. The CDR3 is 13 amino acids. Trimming removed 2 bases at V and 2 bases at J, with 4 bases between. Germline CDR1 is SGDLS and CDR2 is YYNGEE. CDR3 nucleotides: TGTGCCAGCAGCGTGGGCAACACCGGGGAGCTGTTTTTT. Translated, it gives CASSVGNTGELFF. The whole variable domain, remainder taken from reference TRBV9 and TRBJ2-2, is DSGVTQTPKHLITATGQRVTLRCSPRSGDLSVYWYQQSLDQGLQFLIQYYNGEERAKGNILERFSAQQFPDLHSELNLSSLELGDSALYFCASSVGNTGELFFGEGSRLTVL.

The rearrangement links TRBV7-2 to TRBJ2-1, with D perhaps matching TRBD2 (5 bases). The V end lost 0 bases, the J end lost 4 bases, and 10 bases lay between the germline ends. Germline values: CDR1 SGHTA, CDR2 FQGNSA. The CDR3 loop spans 15 amino acids. The CDR3 sequence is CASSLAVRVYNEQFF. The CDR3 nucleotides read TGTGCCAGCAGCTTAGCGGTGCGGGTTTACAATGAGCAGTTCTTC. Using reference TRBV7-2 and TRBJ2-1 for the parts outside the CDR3, the full variable domain is GAGVSQSPSNKVTEKGKDVELRCDPISGHTALYWYRQSLGQGLEFLIYFQGNSAPDKSGLPSDRFSAERTGGSVSTLTIQRTQQEDSAVYLCASSLAVRVYNEQFFGPGTRLTVL.

The chain joins TRBV29-1 to TRBJ1-2; 11 bases line up with TRBD1. V was pared by 6 bases and J by 8 bases, with 8 bases of the junction left unmatched. The CDR3 is 13 residues long. CDR1 and CDR2 (germline): SQVTM, ANQGSEA. CDR3 amino acids: CSVRTGGKGGYTF. In DNA form, the CDR3 reads TGCAGCGTGAGGACAGGGGGCAAAGGCGGCTACACCTTC.

This chain joins TRBV5-1 and TRBJ1-1; D gene ambiguous. CDR1 is SGHRS, CDR2 YFSETQ, per germline. The CDR3 is made up of 13 amino acids. V lost 7 bases and J 2 bases, leaving 12 bases between the germline ends. CDR3 nucleotide sequence: TGCGCCAGCGCCGTGGACGCAAACACTGAAGCTTTCTTT. It is translated as CASAVDANTEAFF.

This clone was seen ten or more times. The rearrangement links TRBV7-7 to TRBJ2-7; 12 nucleotides match TRBD1. CDR1 is SSHAT, CDR2 FNYEAQ, per germline (reference sequence). CDR3 length: 17 amino acids. The CDR3 reads CATPGTGGERFSYEQYF. For the CDR3, the DNA is TGTGCTACCCCCGGGACAGGGGGCGAGCGGTTCTCCTACGAGCAGTACTTC.

The gene calls are TRBV14 and TRBJ2-7, with 8 positions matching TRBD1. Germline CDR1 is SGHDN and CDR2 is FVKESK. V shed 6 bases and J 1 base; nucleotides not matched to a gene: 2. This CDR3 comprises 13 residues. CDR3 nucleotide sequence: TGTGCCAGCAGACGGACAGGGTCCTACGAGCAGTACTTC. The encoded protein is CASRRTGSYEQYF.

This rearrangement joins TRBV18 to TRBJ2-6; maybe TRBD2 (5 bases). Germline values: CDR1 KGHSH, CDR2 LQKENI. The CDR3 has 17 amino acids. V lost 1 base to trimming and J lost 0 bases, with 10 bases between them. The CDR3 loop is CASSPQAASSGANVLTF. CDR3 nucleotides: TGTGCCAGCTCACCACAAGCGGCGAGCTCTGGGGCCAACGTCCTGACTTTC. Full variable domain (rest looked up from reference TRBV18 and TRBJ2-6): NAGVMQNPRHLVRRRGQEARLRCSPMKGHSHVYWYRQLPEEGLKFMVYLQKENIIDESGMPKERFSAEFPKEGPSILRIQQVVRGDSAAYFCASSPQAASSGANVLTFGAGSRLTVL.

This chain joins TRBV9 and TRBJ1-1; 7 bases match TRBD1. The CDR3 is made up of 15 amino acids. Trimming removed 4 bases from V and 1 base from J; junction bases left unmatched: 7. Per germline, CDR1 SGDLS and CDR2 YYNGEE. As DNA, the CDR3 is TGTGCCAGCAGCCCACGGGACAGAAAGAACACTGAAGCTTTCTTT. Translation gives CASSPRDRKNTEAFF. Based on the CDR3 plus reference TRBV9 and TRBJ1-1, the full variable domain is DSGVTQTPKHLITATGQRVTLRCSPRSGDLSVYWYQQSLDQGLQFLIQYYNGEERAKGNILERFSAQQFPDLHSELNLSSLELGDSALYFCASSPRDRKNTEAFFGQGTRLTVV.

The chain employs TRBV2 and TRBJ1-5, with D hard to call. Trimming cost V 0 bases and J 4 bases, with 16 bases left between them. The CDR3 runs 17 residues. The V gene's germline CDR1 is SNHLY and CDR2 FYNNEI. The CDR3 region has the DNA TGTGCCAGCAGTGAAGCGCTTCGGCGTGGCAGAAATCAGCCCCAGCATTTT. It codes for CASSEALRRGRNQPQHF.

This chain joins TRBV7-8 and TRBJ2-7; D uncertain. This CDR3 is built from 12 residues. Germline lookup yields CDR1 SGHVS and CDR2 FQNEAQ. V was trimmed by 3 bases and J by 4 bases, leaving 7 bases between them. The CDR3 reads CASSFSQYEQYF. Written as DNA, the CDR3 is TGTGCCAGCAGCTTCTCGCAGTACGAGCAGTACTTC.